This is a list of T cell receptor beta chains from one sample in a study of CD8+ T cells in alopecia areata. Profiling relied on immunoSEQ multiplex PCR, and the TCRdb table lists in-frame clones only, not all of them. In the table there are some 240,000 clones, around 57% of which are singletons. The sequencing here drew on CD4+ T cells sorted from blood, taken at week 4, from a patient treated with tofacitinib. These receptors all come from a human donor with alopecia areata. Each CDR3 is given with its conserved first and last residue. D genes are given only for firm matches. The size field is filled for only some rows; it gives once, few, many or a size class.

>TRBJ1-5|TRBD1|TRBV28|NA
TGTGCCAGCATAGGGACAGAAGAACATCAGCCCCAGCATTTT
CASIGTEEHQPQHF
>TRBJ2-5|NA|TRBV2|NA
TGTGCCAGCAGTGATGAGAGGCTAGAGACCCAGTACTTC
CASSDERLETQYF
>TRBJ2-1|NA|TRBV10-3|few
TGTGCCATCAGTTCCGCCCAGGGGATTCTCAATGAGCAGTTCTTC
CAISSAQGILNEQFF
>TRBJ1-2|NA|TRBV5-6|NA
TGTGCCAGCAGCTTGCAACGTAATGGCGGCTACACCTTC
CASSLQRNGGYTF
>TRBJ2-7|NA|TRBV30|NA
TGTGCCTGGAGTGAAATTGGACAGCGAGTGCAGTACTTC
CAWSEIGQRVQYF
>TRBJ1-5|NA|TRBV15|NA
TGTGCCACCAGCACCCGACAGCCTAATCAGCCCCAGCATTTT
CATSTRQPNQPQHF
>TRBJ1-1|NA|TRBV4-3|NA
TGCGCCAGCAGCCAAGATATGGTACCAGGCACTGAAGCTTTCTTT
CASSQDMVPGTEAFF
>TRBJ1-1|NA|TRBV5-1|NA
TGCGCCAGCAGCTTGTGGAGGGACCGACACAAGAACACTGAAGCTTTCTTT
CASSLWRDRHKNTEAFF
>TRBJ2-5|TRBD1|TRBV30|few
TGTGCCTGGAGTTCGACAGGGGCTCGGGAGACCCAGTACTTC
CAWSSTGARETQYF
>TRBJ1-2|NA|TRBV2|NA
TGTGCCAGCACTACAGGGCTGGCTAACTATGGCTACACCTTC
CASTTGLANYGYTF
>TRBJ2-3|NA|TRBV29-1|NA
TGCAGCGTTGGTGGGCAGCTAACAGATACGCAGTATTTT
CSVGGQLTDTQYF
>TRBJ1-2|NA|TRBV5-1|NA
TGCGCCAGCAGCTTGGACGACTATGGCTACACCTTC
CASSLDDYGYTF
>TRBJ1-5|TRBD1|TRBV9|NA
TGTGCCAGCAGCCCAGGACAGGGCGGAAGCAATCAGCCCCAGCATTTT
CASSPGQGGSNQPQHF
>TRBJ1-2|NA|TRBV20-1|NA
TGCAGTTCTGAGACGGGGGGTGGCTACACCTTC
CSSETGGGYTF
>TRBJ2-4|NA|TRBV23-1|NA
TGCGCCAGCAGCCCAGACCAAAACATTCAGTACTTC
CASSPDQNIQYF
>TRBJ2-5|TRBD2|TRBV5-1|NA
TGCGCCAGCAGCGGGACTACGGAGACCCAGTACTTC
CASSGTTETQYF
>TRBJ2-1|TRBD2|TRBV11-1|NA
TGTGCCAGCAGCTTCCGAGTACTAGCGGGGGCCGACAATGAGCAGTTCTTC
CASSFRVLAGADNEQFF
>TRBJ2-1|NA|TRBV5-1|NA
TGCGCCAGCAGCCCCGGTGGGTCGAGCTCCTACAATGAGCAGTTCTTC
CASSPGGSSSYNEQFF
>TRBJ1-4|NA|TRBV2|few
TGTGCCAGCCAGGGAACAACTAATGAAAAACTGTTTTTT
CASQGTTNEKLFF
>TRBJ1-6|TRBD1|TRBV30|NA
TGTGCCTGGAGTGTACCCACCACTGGACAGGGGAGGAATTCACCCCTCCACTTT
CAWSVPTTGQGRNSPLHF
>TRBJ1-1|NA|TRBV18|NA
TGTGCCAGCTCACCCAGGGCTACCGCTGAAGCTTTCTTT
CASSPRATAEAFF
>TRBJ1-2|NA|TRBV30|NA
TGTGCCTGGAGCACGGGCATAGACTATGGCTACACCTTC
CAWSTGIDYGYTF
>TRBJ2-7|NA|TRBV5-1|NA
TGCGCCAGCAGCGACCCTGGAGGATCCTACGAGCAGTACTTC
CASSDPGGSYEQYF
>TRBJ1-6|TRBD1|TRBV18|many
TGTGCCAGCTCACCAATCGAGGGGACAGGGGGACATTCACCCCTCCACTTT
CASSPIEGTGGHSPLHF
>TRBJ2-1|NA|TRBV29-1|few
TGCAGCGTGGTTAGCGTCGGGGAGCAGTTCTTC
CSVVSVGEQFF
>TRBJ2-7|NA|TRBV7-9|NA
TGTGCCAGCAGCCGGGACACCTCCTACGAGCAGTACTTC
CASSRDTSYEQYF
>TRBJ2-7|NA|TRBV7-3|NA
TGTGCCAGCAGCTTAATGTCCCCAGCCTCCTACGAGCAGTACTTC
CASSLMSPASYEQYF
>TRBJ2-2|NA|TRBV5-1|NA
TGCGCCAGCAGACAGCAGAGCACCGGGGAGCTGTTTTTT
CASRQQSTGELFF
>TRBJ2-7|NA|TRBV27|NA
TGTGCCAGCAGTTTATCGGCAAGAGGGACCCCCTACGAGCAGTACTTC
CASSLSARGTPYEQYF
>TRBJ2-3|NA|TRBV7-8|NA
TGTGCCAGCAGCTTCGACTCTGGAATCACTAGCACAGATACGCAGTATTTT
CASSFDSGITSTDTQYF
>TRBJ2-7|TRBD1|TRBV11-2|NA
TGTGCCAGCAGCCCCCATGGGGGACAGGGGCGGATCGAGCAGTACTTC
CASSPHGGQGRIEQYF
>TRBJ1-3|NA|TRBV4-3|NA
TGCGCCAGCAGCCAAGTTGCGGGGGATGGAAACACCATATATTTT
CASSQVAGDGNTIYF
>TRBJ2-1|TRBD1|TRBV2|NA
TGTGCCAGCACAGGGGGTGTCTACAATGAGCAGTTCTTC
CASTGGVYNEQFF
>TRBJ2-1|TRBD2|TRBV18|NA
TGTGCCAGCTCACCCGATAGCGGGGGGGCGGCAAATGAGCAGTTCTTC
CASSPDSGGAANEQFF
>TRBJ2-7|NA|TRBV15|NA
TGTGCCACCAGCAGAGTCGCCCCTAGCGATTACGAGCAGTACTTC
CATSRVAPSDYEQYF
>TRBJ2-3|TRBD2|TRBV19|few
TGTGCCAGTACCCGGACTAGCGGGGGTGCGGATACGCAGTATTTT
CASTRTSGGADTQYF
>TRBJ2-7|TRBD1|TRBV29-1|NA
TGCAGCGTTGTGTGGACAGGAGACTACGAGCAGTACTTC
CSVVWTGDYEQYF
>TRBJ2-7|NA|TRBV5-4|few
TGTGCCAGCAGCTTGGGCTCCGGGGCCTCCGAGCAGTACTTC
CASSLGSGASEQYF
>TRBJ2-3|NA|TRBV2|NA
TGTGCCAGCACCCGATCAGATACGCAGTATTTT
CASTRSDTQYF
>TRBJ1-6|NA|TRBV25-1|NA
TGTGCCAGCAGTTCTATCCTTTGGGATTCACCCCTCCACTTT
CASSSILWDSPLHF
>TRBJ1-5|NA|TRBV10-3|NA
TGTGCCACCGGAGACAGCAATCAGCCCCAGCATTTT
CATGDSNQPQHF
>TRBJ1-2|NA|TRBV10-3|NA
TGTGCCATCAGTGAGTCTACAGCCCGGGTGTATGGCTACACCTTC
CAISESTARVYGYTF
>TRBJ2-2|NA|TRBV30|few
TGTGCCTGGGACACAGGGAGTCCCACCGGGGAGCTGTTTTTT
CAWDTGSPTGELFF
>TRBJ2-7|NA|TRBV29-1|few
TGCAGCTACGCAGCAAAAATAGAGTCCGAGCAGTACTTC
CSYAAKIESEQYF
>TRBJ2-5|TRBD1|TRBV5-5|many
TGTGCCAGCAGCTTTGGGGACAGGGGAAACCAAGAGACCCAGTACTTC
CASSFGDRGNQETQYF
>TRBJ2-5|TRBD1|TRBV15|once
TGTGCCACCAGCAGACGGGGTACAGGGGACATTCGCCAAGAGACCCAGTACTTC
CATSRRGTGDIRQETQYF
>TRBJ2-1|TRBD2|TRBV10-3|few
TGTGCCATCCGGACTAGCTCCGATGAGCAGTTCTTC
CAIRTSSDEQFF
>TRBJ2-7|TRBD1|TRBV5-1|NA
TGCGCCAGCAGCGTTAACACAATACAGGGGAGCTCCTACGAGCAGTACTTC
CASSVNTIQGSSYEQYF
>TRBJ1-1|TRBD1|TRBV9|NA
TGTGCCAGCAGCGTAGCGCCATCCGGGACAGGATCCACTGAAGCTTTCTTT
CASSVAPSGTGSTEAFF